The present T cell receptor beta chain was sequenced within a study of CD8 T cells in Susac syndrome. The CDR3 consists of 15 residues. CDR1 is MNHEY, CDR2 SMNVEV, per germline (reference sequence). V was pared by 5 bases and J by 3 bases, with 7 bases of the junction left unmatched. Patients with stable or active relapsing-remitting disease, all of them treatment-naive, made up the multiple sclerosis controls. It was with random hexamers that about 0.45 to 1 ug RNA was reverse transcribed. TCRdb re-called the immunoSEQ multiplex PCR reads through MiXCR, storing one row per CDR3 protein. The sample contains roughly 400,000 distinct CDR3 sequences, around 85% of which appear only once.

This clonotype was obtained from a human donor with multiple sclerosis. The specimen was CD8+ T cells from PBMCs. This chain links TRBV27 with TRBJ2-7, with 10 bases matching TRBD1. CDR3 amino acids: CASSTAGTGDYEQYF. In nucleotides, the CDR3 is TGTGCCAGCAGTACCGCCGGGACAGGGGACTACGAGCAGTACTTC.